The 12 T cell receptor beta chains in this list originate from one sample, sequenced in a study of cytomegalovirus exposure and HLA in healthy donors. Vbeta (60) and Jbeta (13) primers were used in the PCR. Sequencing was performed with immunoSEQ multiplex PCR; in TCRdb, only in-frame clones are kept and a portion is missing. This sample has nearly 110,000 clones, with approximately 84% found just once. The sequencing sample was made of PBMCs. All receptors derive from a man aged 25 to 40 in good health and CMV-seronegative.

The V and J genes are TRBV6-5 and TRBJ2-1; D may be TRBD2 (5 bases). The V and J ends lost 0 bases and 5 bases respectively, with 14 bases between them. The CDR3 loop spans 16 amino acids. The germline V gene has CDR1 MNHEY and CDR2 SVGAGI. In DNA form, the CDR3 reads TGTGCCAGCAGTTACTCGAGGACTCTTGGGAACAATGAGCAGTTCTTC. This gives the protein CASSYSRTLGNNEQFF.

The rearrangement uses TRBV5-1 and TRBJ2-5; a weak D match, TRBD1 (6 bases). CDR1 is SGHRS, CDR2 YFSETQ, per germline. The V end was cut by 2 bases, the J end by 4 bases, with 12 bases between. CDR3 size: 14 residues. CDR3 amino acids: CASSLQGDSETQYF. CDR3 bases: TGCGCCAGCAGCTTACAGGGTGATTCAGAGACCCAGTACTTC. Full variable domain (missing parts from reference TRBV5-1 and TRBJ2-5): KAGVTQTPRYLIKTRGQQVTLSCSPISGHRSVSWYQQTPGQGLQFLFEYFSETQRNKGNFPGRFSGRQFSNSRSEMNVSTLELGDSALYLCASSLQGDSETQYFGPGTRLLVL.

The chain is built from TRBV11-2 and TRBJ2-3, with D tentatively TRBD2 (6 bases). Germline CDR1 SGHAT, CDR2 FQNNGV. The CDR3 has 14 residues. Trimming shortened V by 4 bases and J by 6 bases, and 14 bases separated the two germline ends. The CDR3 nucleotides read TGTGCCAGCAGCTGGGGACTGTCCACGGATACGCAGTATTTT. Translation gives CASSWGLSTDTQYF. The whole variable domain, filled in from reference TRBV11-2 and TRBJ2-3, reads EAGVAQSPRYKIIEKRQSVAFWCNPISGHATLYWYQQILGQGPKLLIQFQNNGVVDDSQLPKDRFSAERLKGVDSTLKIQPAKLEDSAVYLCASSWGLSTDTQYFGPGTRLTVL.

With respect to this clone: Germline and junction disagree at one end, which may indicate a read error. The chain carries TRBV7-7 and TRBJ2-5; 8 bases agree with TRBD2. This CDR3 is built from 15 residues. Per germline, CDR1 SSHAT and CDR2 FNYEAQ (reference sequence). The CDR3 here is CASSLSGGYQETQYF. The CDR3 nucleotides read TGTGCTAGCAGCTTGAGCGGGGGTTACCAAGAGACCCAGTACTTC.

The rearrangement uses TRBV7-6 and TRBJ2-7; 7 positions match TRBD2. The ends lost 3 bases at V and 4 bases at J; junction bases unmatched: 9. Germline lookup yields CDR1 SGHVS and CDR2 FNYEAQ. This CDR3 is 15 amino acids long. Here the CDR3 DNA reads TGTGCCAGCAGCTTTGCCAGCGGGGTAGGTTACGAGCAGTACTTC. Translation: CASSFASGVGYEQYF.

This clone was counted once. The chain links TRBV7-3 to TRBJ2-1; 7 nucleotides match TRBD1. CDR1 and CDR2 from the germline V gene are SGHTA and FQGTGA. The CDR3 consists of 14 residues. Trimming at V came to 5 bases and at J to 8 bases, leaving 9 bases not matched to a gene. CDR3 in DNA: TGTGCCAGCAGCCCGGGATTCCAGGGGGATGAGCAGTTCTTC. It encodes CASSPGFQGDEQFF.

The chain recombines TRBV28 with TRBJ2-7, with 16 bases fitting TRBD2. The ends lost 4 bases at V and 2 bases at J; junction bases unmatched: 8. Looked up from germline, CDR1 is MDHEN and CDR2 is SYDVKM. CDR3 length: 18 residues. CDR3 coding DNA: TGTGCCAGCAGTTCATTAGGGACTAGCGGGAGGGTTCCCTACGAGCAGTACTTC. This gives the protein CASSSLGTSGRVPYEQYF.

The chain joins TRBV6-1 to TRBJ2-3, with TRBD2 matching 11 bases. This CDR3 contains 19 residues. Trimming at V came to 0 bases and at J to 4 bases, leaving 12 bases not matched to a gene. CDR1 MNHNS and CDR2 SASEGT come from the germline V gene. The CDR3 coding sequence is TGTGCCAGCAGTGAAGCCCCCATAGCGGGGGGGCCAGTTGCAGATACGCAGTATTTT. Translating it yields CASSEAPIAGGPVADTQYF.

The chain couples TRBV6-4 to TRBJ2-1, with no clear D. Germline V gene lookup returns CDR1 MRHNA and CDR2 SNTAGT. V gave up 3 bases and J gave up 5 bases, with 8 bases separating them. This CDR3 has 13 amino acids. The CDR3 is CASSEAEHNEQFF. The CDR3 DNA follows: TGTGCCAGCAGTGAGGCGGAACACAATGAGCAGTTCTTC.

The sample holds many counts of this clone. The same CDR3 can be traced to other DNA sequences in this sample. The rearrangement joins TRBV6-1 to TRBJ1-5, with TRBD1 as a possible D gene (5 bases). V was shortened by 2 bases and J by 4 bases, with 12 bases between the two germline ends. The CDR3 spans 15 residues. CDR1 MNHNS and CDR2 SASEGT come from the germline V gene. The CDR3 protein is CASSEPGISNQPQHF. Written as DNA, the CDR3 is TGTGCCAGCAGTGAACCAGGGATTTCAAATCAGCCCCAGCATTTT.

V usage is TRBV10-1 and J usage is TRBJ2-7, with D maybe TRBD1 (6 bases). This CDR3 contains 13 residues. V lost 5 bases to trimming and J lost 6 bases, with 14 bases between them. CDR1 is WNHNN and CDR2 is SYGVQD in the germline V gene (reference sequence). The CDR3 sequence is CASSTKQGSEQYF. CDR3 sequence (DNA): TGCGCCAGCAGTACAAAACAGGGCTCCGAGCAGTACTTC.

This clone was found once. The rearrangement joins TRBV28 to TRBJ1-6; 8 bases map to TRBD1. Germline assignment: CDR1 MDHEN and CDR2 SYDVKM. The V gene end was trimmed by 4 bases and the J gene end by 7 bases; junction bases not matched to a gene: 6. The CDR3 consists of 15 residues. As DNA, the CDR3 is TGTGCCAGCAGTTCGCCCGGACAGGGCAATTCACCCCTCCACTTT. The encoded protein is CASSSPGQGNSPLHF.